Sequencing of this T cell receptor (beta chain) was carried out in a study of T cells in localized non-small cell lung cancer. Study outcomes and limitations: Among the top 100 tumor clones, a median around 57 appeared in adjacent lung. Heterogeneity remains possible because sequencing was limited to only one tumor region. Measurement of T cell clonality placed uninvolved adjacent lung highest, above the level in tumor.

V dropped 0 bases and J dropped 11 bases, with 17 bases sitting between them. Per germline, CDR1 SGHNT and CDR2 YENEEA. The CDR3 covers 15 residues. On this clone: Its antigen is unknown.

Samples of adjacent lung (free of atypia) were collected at least 2 cm from the tumor margin. TCRdb's table, derived via immunoSEQ multiplex PCR, lists solely in-frame clones and lacks some. The profile shows about 3,300 clones, roughly 29% of them singletons. The chain links TRBV11-3 to TRBJ1-3; the D is unclear. This clonotype was sampled from a woman aged 40-69 years with stage I lung adenocarcinoma. Sequenced here: normal lung tissue next to the tumor, sampled before any cancer treatment. CDR3 DNA sequence: TGTGCCAGCAGCTTAGAGATAGGAGGAGTTACCCCCATATATTTT. It is translated as CASSLEIGGVTPIYF. Full variable domain (remainder filled in from reference TRBV11-3 and TRBJ1-3): EAGVVQSPRYKIIEKKQPVAFWCNPISGHNTLYWYLQNLGQGPELLIRYENEEAVDDSQLPKDRFSAERLKGVDSTLKIQPAELGDSAVYLCASSLEIGGVTPIYFGEGSWLTVV.